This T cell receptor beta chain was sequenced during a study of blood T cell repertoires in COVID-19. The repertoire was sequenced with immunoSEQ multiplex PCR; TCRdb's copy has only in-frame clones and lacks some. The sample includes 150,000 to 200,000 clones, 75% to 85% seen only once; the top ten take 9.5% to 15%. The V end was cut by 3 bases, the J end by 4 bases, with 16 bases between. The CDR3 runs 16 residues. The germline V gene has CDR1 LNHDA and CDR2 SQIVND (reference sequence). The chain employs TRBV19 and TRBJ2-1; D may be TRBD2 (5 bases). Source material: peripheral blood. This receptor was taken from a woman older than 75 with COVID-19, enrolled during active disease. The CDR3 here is CASSMSLRQRYNEQFF. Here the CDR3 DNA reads TGTGCCAGTAGTATGTCTTTACGTCAGCGGTACAATGAGCAGTTCTTC.